The 3 T cell receptor beta chains given below trace back to one sample, sequenced in a study of OX40 agonist ivuxolimab in advanced cancers. Assay used: immunoSEQ multiplex PCR; TCRdb lists only in-frame clones, some missing. The table includes tens of thousands of clones, about 89% detected once. The sequencing here drew on CD4+ or CD8+ T cells sorted from blood, taken in a trial of the OX40 agonist ivuxolimab. These receptor sequences come from an adult with an advanced solid tumor such as melanoma, head and neck, liver or kidney cancer.

The rearrangement uses TRBV4-1 and TRBJ1-1; D gene uncertain. Germline CDR1 reads MGHRA; CDR2 reads YSYEKL. V lost 3 bases, J lost 5 bases, and 10 bases lay in between. This CDR3 contains 13 residues. The CDR3 sequence: CASSQAAGTEAFF. The CDR3 nucleotides read TGCGCCAGCAGCCAGGCAGCCGGTACTGAAGCTTTCTTT.

This clone has only a few counts. The chain joins TRBV27 to TRBJ1-2; D unresolved. The V and J ends lost 0 bases and 3 bases respectively, with 5 bases between them. Germline-derived CDR1 and CDR2 are MNHEY and SMNVEV (reference sequence). CDR3 length: 13 amino acids. CDR3 residues: CASSLSSYYGYTF. The CDR3 DNA is TGTGCCAGCAGTTTATCGAGCTACTATGGCTACACCTTC.

The V gene is TRBV27, the J gene TRBJ1-5; D gene uncertain. Between the trimmed V and J ends, which lost 8 bases and 5 bases, there was a span of 13 bases. This CDR3 has 13 residues. Germline V gene sequence: CDR1 MNHEY, CDR2 SMNVEV (reference sequence). CDR3 sequence reads: CASGKTQYQPQHF. DNA of the CDR3: TGTGCCAGCGGAAAGACTCAATATCAGCCCCAGCATTTT.